A single sample is the source of the 28 T cell receptor beta chains below, sequenced in a study of blood T cells in healthy people across ages. PCR was performed a second time for 7 to 11 cycles using a sample-barcoded 5' primer and a J-beta primer mix. TCRdb called the 5' RACE reads again in MiXCR, with one record for every CDR3 protein. This table has around 800,000 distinct CDR3 sequences, approximately 59% appearing once. Sequenced sample: blood. These receptors originate from a young man in good health.

Worth noting for this clonotype: This may be a read error, as it is one base from a much larger clone. CDR3 nucleotide sequence: TGCGCCAGCAGCCGCGATCAGGGGACTTACAATGAGCAGTTCTTC. Its translation is CASSRDQGTYNEQFF. The V call is TRBV5-1, the J call TRBJ2-1; D may correspond to TRBD1 or TRBD2 (6 bases each). This CDR3 contains 15 residues. Germline V gives CDR1 SGHRS, CDR2 YFSETQ. V gave up 4 bases and J gave up 4 bases, with 15 bases separating them.

The gene calls are TRBV7-2 and TRBJ2-1, with D perhaps being TRBD1 or TRBD2 (7 bases each). Trimming pared 5 bases from V and 2 bases from J, leaving 16 bases between. Germline CDR1 is SGHTA and CDR2 is FQGNSA. The CDR3 has 16 residues. CDR3 region: CASSPQGGITYNEQFF. In DNA, the CDR3 is TGTGCCAGCAGCCCTCAGGGGGGGATTACCTACAATGAGCAGTTCTTC.

To note about this clonotype: The junction differs from germline at one of its ends, possibly a read error. The chain is built from TRBV7-9 and TRBJ1-5, with D perhaps matching TRBD1 (5 bases). CDR1 SEHNR and CDR2 FQNEAQ come from the germline V gene (reference sequence). This CDR3 comprises 13 residues. Here the CDR3 reads CASSGQGSQPLHF. CDR3 coding DNA: TGTGCCAGCAGCGGGCAGGGTTCACAGCCCCTGCATTTT.

This clonotype was detected a few times. The rearrangement joins TRBV6-6 to TRBJ2-5; D gene unclear. CDR3 size: 10 residues. Germline CDR1 is MNHNY and CDR2 is SVGAGI (reference sequence). V lost 10 bases, J lost 1 base, and 4 bases lay in between. CDR3 sequence reads: CATLQETQYF. CDR3 sequence (DNA): TGTGCCACCCTCCAAGAGACCCAGTACTTC.

This clonotype was observed once. The junction shows a germline mismatch at one end, possibly a read error. V gene TRBV10-2 combines with J gene TRBJ2-5, with D tentatively TRBD1 or TRBD2 (6 bases each). Germline CDR1 WSHSY, CDR2 SAAADI. CDR3 length: 14 amino acids. The CDR3 nucleotides are TGCGCCAGCAGTGAGGACGGGGGCCAACAGACCCAGTACTTC. Its translation is CASSEDGGQQTQYF.

A few counts support this clonotype. This chain links TRBV9 with TRBJ2-1, with D tentatively TRBD2 (5 bases). In germline, CDR1 is SGDLS, CDR2 YYNGEE. This CDR3 comprises 15 residues. V lost 3 bases and J 8 bases, leaving 18 bases between the germline ends. CDR3 residues: CASSGRLANTDEQFF. CDR3 nucleotides: TGTGCCAGCAGCGGCCGGCTAGCCAATACCGATGAGCAGTTCTTC.

Comment on this clonotype: It may be a read error: a sequence one base away is much more abundant. The chain is built from TRBV20-1 and TRBJ1-6; 8 bases line up with TRBD1. This CDR3 has 14 residues. CDR1 is DFQATT, CDR2 SNEGSKA, per germline (reference sequence). The CDR3 DNA reads TGCAGTACTAGTACTGGACAGGGCAGTTCACCCCTCCACTTT. It yields the protein CSTSTGQGSSPLHF.

This chain joins TRBV7-2 and TRBJ2-3; no clear D gene. The V gene's germline CDR1 is SGHTA and CDR2 FQGNSA. The CDR3 has 15 amino acids. With 6 bases removed from V and 6 bases from J, the gap between germline ends came to 19 bases. CDR3: CASRTLPDRPDTQYF. The CDR3 DNA follows: TGTGCCAGCAGGACGCTACCAGACCGTCCGGATACGCAGTATTTT.

This chain connects TRBV2 to TRBJ2-3, with 15 bases identical to TRBD2. V shed 4 bases and J 4 bases; nucleotides not matched to a gene: 3. This CDR3 spans 16 amino acids. Germline assignment: CDR1 SNHLY and CDR2 FYNNEI. The CDR3 loop reads CASSAGLAGGADTQYF. CDR3 coding DNA: TGTGCCAGCAGTGCAGGACTAGCGGGAGGGGCAGATACGCAGTATTTT.

CDR3 in amino acids: CASSQPDPGDEQYF. The DNA for the CDR3 is TGTGCCAGCAGCCAACCCGACCCCGGGGACGAGCAGTACTTC. The chain links TRBV3-1 to TRBJ2-5; a weak D match, TRBD2 (5 bases). With the DNA end fitting TRBJ2-7 better, the J assignment may be wrong. The CDR3 is 14 residues long. Germline-derived CDR1 and CDR2 are LGHDT and YNNKEL (reference sequence).

The chain joins TRBV7-3 to TRBJ2-1, with a weak D call TRBD1 (5 bases). The CDR3 spans 14 residues. Germline V CDR1 and CDR2: SGHTA, FQGTGA. The ends were cut back, 1 base at V and 10 bases at J, with 14 bases in the middle. As DNA, the CDR3 is TGTGCCAGCAGCTTAATGACAGTCTCCTACGAGCAGTTCTTC. Translation gives CASSLMTVSYEQFF.

About this clonotype itself: An end of the junction differs from the germline gene, which may be a read error. The V gene is TRBV9, the J gene TRBJ2-1, with 8 bases lining up with TRBD2. This CDR3 region has 17 residues. CDR1 SGDLS and CDR2 YYNGEE come from the germline V gene. The CDR3 region is CASSALGGGGFYNKQFF. DNA for the CDR3: TGTGCCAGCAGCGCCCTCGGGGGCGGGGGGTTCTACAATAAGCAGTTCTTC.

As DNA, the CDR3 is TGCAGCGTTGTGTCGGGCAATCAGCCCCAGCATTTT. It is translated as CSVVSGNQPQHF. The chain employs TRBV29-1 and TRBJ1-5; D is unclear. Trimming cost V 4 bases and J 2 bases, with 6 bases left between them. Germline assignment: CDR1 SQVTM and CDR2 ANQGSEA. This CDR3 region has 12 residues.

Here the CDR3 reads CASSEGGHPQETQYF. As DNA, the CDR3 is TGTGCCAGCAGTGAAGGCGGGCACCCCCAAGAGACCCAGTACTTC. The chain carries TRBV2 and TRBJ2-5; possibly TRBD2 for D (5 bases). The length of the CDR3 is 15 residues. The germline V gene encodes CDR1 SNHLY and CDR2 FYNNEI. Deletions cut 1 base from V and 1 base from J, with 10 bases between.

CDR3 bases: TGTGCCAGCAGTTTGTTCGGGACAGGGGTTTTAGATGAGCAGTTCTTC. Its protein is CASSLFGTGVLDEQFF. The genes are TRBV12-3 or TRBV12-4 and TRBJ2-1; TRBD1 matches at 10 bases. The CDR3 is 16 amino acids. The trim removed 3 bases at V and 8 bases at J, leaving 10 bases unmatched.

CDR3 sequence reads: CASSEAQAAGANVLTF. The CDR3 DNA is TGTGCCAGCAGTGAAGCGCAGGCCGCTGGGGCCAACGTCCTGACTTTC. V is TRBV6-1 and J is TRBJ2-6; no reliable D call. CDR3 length equals 16 residues. V lost 0 bases and J lost 2, with 8 bases in between. In germline, CDR1 is MNHNS, CDR2 SASEGT.

This clonotype was counted only a few times. This rearrangement joins TRBV11-1 to TRBJ1-2; 9 bases are a match to TRBD1. The V segment lost 4 bases and the J segment 2 bases; nucleotides outside the gene matches: 5. The CDR3 spans 15 residues. Germline CDR1 is SGHAT and CDR2 is FQDESV (reference sequence). The DNA for the CDR3 is TGTGCCAGCAGCTCTGGACAGGGGAGGAACTATGGCTACACCTTC. As protein: CASSSGQGRNYGYTF.

This sequence joins TRBV7-2 and TRBJ2-4; D gene unclear. The DNA end is a closer match to TRBJ2-5, so the J assignment may be wrong. This CDR3 region has 14 residues. Germline-derived CDR1 and CDR2 are SGHTA and FQGNSA. CDR3 sequence reads: CASSPSRNRETQYF. CDR3 coding DNA: TGTGCCAGCAGCCCCTCGAGGAATCGAGAGACCCAGTACTTC.

The chain links TRBV7-2 to TRBJ2-7, with D tentatively TRBD1 (5 bases). The CDR3 is made up of 14 amino acids. V was pared by 2 bases and J by 3 bases, with 11 bases between. The germline CDR1 and CDR2 sequences are SGHTA and FQGNSA. The CDR3 region has the DNA TGTGCCAGCAGCTTAACATCGACAGTCTACGAGCAGTACTTC. Amino acids: CASSLTSTVYEQYF.

This chain connects TRBV4-3 to TRBJ2-7, with 9 bases lining up with TRBD1. The CDR3 totals 15 residues. CDR1 is LGHNA, CDR2 YSLEER, per germline. The ends lost 0 bases at V and 3 bases at J; junction bases unmatched: 3. CDR3 sequence (DNA): TGCGCCAGCAGCCAAGAGCTGGGACAGGGCTACGAGCAGTACTTC. The encoded protein is CASSQELGQGYEQYF.

V usage is TRBV3-1 and J usage is TRBJ2-5; D gene ambiguous. The J call could be wrong; TRBJ2-7 is a better fit for the DNA end. CDR1 and CDR2 (germline): LGHDT, YNNKEL (reference sequence). The CDR3 has 13 amino acids. The CDR3 coding sequence is TGTGCCAGCAGCCAACGCTTCTCGTACGAGCAGTACTTC. This codes for CASSQRFSYEQYF.

The V and J genes are TRBV29-1 and TRBJ2-3, with D hard to call. This CDR3 is 13 amino acids long. Germline loops: CDR1 SQVTM, CDR2 ANQGSEA. The V gene lost 4 bases and the J gene lost 4 bases, with 12 bases spanning the gap. In nucleotides, the CDR3 is TGCAGCGTTGCGTACCTCATCGCAGATACGCAGTATTTT. Encoded protein: CSVAYLIADTQYF.

V and J are TRBV7-8 and TRBJ1-4; weak D call: TRBD1 (5 bases). This CDR3 region has 13 residues. The V and J ends lost 3 bases and 8 bases respectively, with 10 bases between them. Germline V gives CDR1 SGHVS, CDR2 FQNEAQ. The CDR3 is CASSFRGEEKLFF. In DNA, the CDR3 is TGTGCCAGCAGCTTTAGAGGGGAAGAAAAACTGTTTTTT.

The J gene is TRBJ2-5, the V gene TRBV20-1; tentatively, D is TRBD2 (6 bases). In germline, CDR1 is DFQATT, CDR2 SNEGSKA (reference sequence). The CDR3 has 15 amino acids. V was clipped by 3 bases and J by 3 bases, with 17 bases between them. The CDR3 DNA is TGCAGTGCTAGTAGGTCTAGCGCCTCCAAAGAGACCCAGTACTTC. Translating it yields CSASRSSASKETQYF.

A few counts support this clonotype. V gene TRBV10-3 combines with J gene TRBJ2-1; TRBD2 agrees at 8 bases. The CDR3 has 14 residues. J was trimmed by 4 bases and V by 11 bases; bases with no gene match: 10. CDR1 ENHRY and CDR2 SYGVKD come from the germline V gene. The CDR3 coding sequence is TGTGCCTCTACCACCGGGGGGGATTACAATGAGCAGTTCTTC. Its translation is CASTTGGDYNEQFF.

V and J are TRBV20-1 and TRBJ2-1; perhaps D is TRBD1 or TRBD2 (5 bases each). The J call may be in error: the DNA end matches TRBJ2-7 better. Germline V lookup: CDR1 DFQATT, CDR2 SNEGSKA (reference sequence). The CDR3 sequence is 15 residues long. This CDR3 reads CSATDASSPYNEQYF. Written as DNA, the CDR3 is TGCAGTGCGACAGACGCTAGCAGCCCCTACAATGAGCAGTACTTC.

The chain couples TRBV12-3 or TRBV12-4 to TRBJ2-7; 7 bases fit TRBD2. V lost 5 bases to trimming and J lost 6 bases; unmatched junction nucleotides: 19. The CDR3 is 17 residues long. CDR3 nucleotide sequence: TGTGCCAGCAGTCCATTGGCGGGGCCCCCGGGGGGAGGCGAGCAGTACTTC. It yields the protein CASSPLAGPPGGGEQYF.

The rearrangement uses TRBV13 and TRBJ1-2; D gene ambiguous. Germline CDR1 and CDR2: PRHDT and FYEKMQ (reference sequence). Trimming removed 6 bases from V and 3 bases from J, with 8 bases in between. The CDR3 extends over 12 amino acids. CDR3 DNA: TGTGCCAGCAGAACAGCCGACTATGGCTACACCTTC. Translation: CASRTADYGYTF.